This T cell receptor beta chain was retrieved from a study of T cell repertoires in cytomegalovirus infection. The overall study: Matching HLA type, along with CMV infection, was indicated by public TCR beta signatures.

TCRdb re-derived calls from the reads in MiXCR, one entry per CDR3 protein. The sample gives about 600,000 distinct CDR3 sequences, 24% of which show up once; around 8% is in the top ten. General study points: In two of eight donors, the top clonotype was HLA-C-restricted CMV-specific. Identification of carriers of CMV plus the relevant HLA was achieved through cumulative public TCR beta family frequency.

Regarding this clonotype: Its cognate antigen is unknown. Its ends do not fully match the called genes, so a read error is possible.

Sequencing was done on a sample of CD8+ T cells from PBMCs. The sequence was collected from a human donor in good health (CMV status not recorded). Some clones in this sample may be carry-over from other donors' samples.

In DNA form, the CDR3 reads TGTGCCAGCAGCATAGCCCCACTAGACGTCGCAGATGAGCAGTTCTTC. Its translation is CASSIAPLDVADEQFF. The chain links TRBV7-2 to TRBJ2-1; possible D gene TRBD2, 5 bases. This CDR3 has 16 residues. Per the germline V gene, CDR1 is SGHTA and CDR2 is FQGNSA. Full variable domain (rest looked up from reference TRBV7-2 and TRBJ2-1): GAGVSQSPSNKVTEKGKDVELRCDPISGHTALYWYRQSLGQGLEFLIYFQGNSAPDKSGLPSDRFSAERTGGSVSTLTIQRTQQEDSAVYLCASSIAPLDVADEQFFGPGTRLTVL.